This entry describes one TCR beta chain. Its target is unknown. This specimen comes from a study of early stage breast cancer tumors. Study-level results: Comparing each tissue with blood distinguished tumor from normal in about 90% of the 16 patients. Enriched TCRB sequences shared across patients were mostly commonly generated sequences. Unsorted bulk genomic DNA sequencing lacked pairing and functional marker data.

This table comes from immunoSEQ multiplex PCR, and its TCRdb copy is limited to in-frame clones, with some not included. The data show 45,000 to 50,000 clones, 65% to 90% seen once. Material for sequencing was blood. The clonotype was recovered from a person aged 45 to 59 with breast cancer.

CDR3: CASSQLLGDGEKLFF. CDR3 sequence (DNA): TGCGCCAGCAGCCAACTACTAGGGGATGGGGAAAAACTGTTTTTT. This chain uses TRBV4-3 with TRBJ1-4; possible D gene TRBD1, 5 bases. Trimming took off 2 bases at V and 8 bases at J, with 15 bases between the two ends. Germline V gene data show CDR1 as LGHNA and CDR2 as YSLEER. CDR3 length: 15 amino acids.